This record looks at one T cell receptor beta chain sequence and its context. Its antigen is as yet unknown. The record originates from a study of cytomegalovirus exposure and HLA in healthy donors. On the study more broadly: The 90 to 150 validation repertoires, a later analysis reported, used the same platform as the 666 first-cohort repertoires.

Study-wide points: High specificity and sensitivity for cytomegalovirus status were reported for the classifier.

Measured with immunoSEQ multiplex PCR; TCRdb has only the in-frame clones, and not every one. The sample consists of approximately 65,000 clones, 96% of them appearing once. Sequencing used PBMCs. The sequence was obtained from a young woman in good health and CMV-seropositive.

The CDR3 coding sequence is TGTGCCAGCAGTTTTATCGGGCAGGGCTACAATGAGCAGTTCTTC. This translates into CASSFIGQGYNEQFF. The genes are TRBV27 and TRBJ2-1; maybe TRBD1 (5 bases). The CDR3 is 15 amino acids. The V end lost 3 bases, the J end lost 3 bases, and 12 bases lay between the germline ends. Germline V lookup: CDR1 MNHEY, CDR2 SMNVEV (reference sequence).